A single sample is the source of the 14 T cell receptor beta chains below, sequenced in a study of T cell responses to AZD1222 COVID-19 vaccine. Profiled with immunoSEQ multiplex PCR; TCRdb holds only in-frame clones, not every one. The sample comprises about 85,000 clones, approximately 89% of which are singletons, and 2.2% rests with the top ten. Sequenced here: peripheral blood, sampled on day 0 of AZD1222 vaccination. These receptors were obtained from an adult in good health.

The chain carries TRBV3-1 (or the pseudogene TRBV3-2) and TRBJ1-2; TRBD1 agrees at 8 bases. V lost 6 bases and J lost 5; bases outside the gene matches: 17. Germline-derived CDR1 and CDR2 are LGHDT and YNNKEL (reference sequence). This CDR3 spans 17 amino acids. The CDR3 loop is CASSRAGGPASPYGYTF. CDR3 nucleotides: TGTGCCAGCAGTCGCGCAGGGGGCCCGGCATCTCCGTATGGCTACACCTTC.

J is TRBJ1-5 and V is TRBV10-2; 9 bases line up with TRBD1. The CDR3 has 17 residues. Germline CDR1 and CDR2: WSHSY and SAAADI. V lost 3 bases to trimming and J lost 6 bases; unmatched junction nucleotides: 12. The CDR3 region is CASSEVGLTGGGQPQHF. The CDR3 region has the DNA TGCGCCAGCAGTGAAGTTGGACTCACAGGGGGCGGTCAGCCCCAGCATTTT.

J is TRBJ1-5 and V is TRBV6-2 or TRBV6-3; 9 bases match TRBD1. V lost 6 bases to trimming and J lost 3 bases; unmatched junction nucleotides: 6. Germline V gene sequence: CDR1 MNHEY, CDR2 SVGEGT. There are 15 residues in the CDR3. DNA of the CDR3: TGTGCCAGCAGCGGGACAGGGAGGGTCAATCAGCCCCAGCATTTT. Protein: CASSGTGRVNQPQHF.

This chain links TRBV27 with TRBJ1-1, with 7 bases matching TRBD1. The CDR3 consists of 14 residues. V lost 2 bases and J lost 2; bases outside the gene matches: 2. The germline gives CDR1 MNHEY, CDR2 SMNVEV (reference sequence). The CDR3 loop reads CASSLRDRNTEAFF. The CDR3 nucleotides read TGTGCCAGCAGTTTAAGGGACAGAAACACTGAAGCTTTCTTT.

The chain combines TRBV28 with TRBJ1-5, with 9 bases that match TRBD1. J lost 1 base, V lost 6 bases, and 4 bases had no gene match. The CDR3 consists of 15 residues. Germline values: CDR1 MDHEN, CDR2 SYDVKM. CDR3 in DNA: TGTGCCAGCAGCCAGACAGGGGGGAGCAATCAGCCCCAGCATTTT. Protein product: CASSQTGGSNQPQHF.

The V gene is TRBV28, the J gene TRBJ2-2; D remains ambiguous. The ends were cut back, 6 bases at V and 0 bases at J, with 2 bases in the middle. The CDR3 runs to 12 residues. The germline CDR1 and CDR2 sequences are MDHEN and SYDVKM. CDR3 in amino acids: CASRANTGELFF. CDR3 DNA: TGTGCCAGCAGAGCGAACACCGGGGAGCTGTTTTTT.

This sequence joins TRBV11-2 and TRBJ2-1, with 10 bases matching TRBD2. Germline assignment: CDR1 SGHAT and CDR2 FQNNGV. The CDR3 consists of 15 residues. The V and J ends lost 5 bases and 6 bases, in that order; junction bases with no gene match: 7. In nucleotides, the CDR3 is TGTGCCAGCAGCGTCACTAGCGGGAACGCCAATGAGCAGTTCTTC. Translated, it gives CASSVTSGNANEQFF.

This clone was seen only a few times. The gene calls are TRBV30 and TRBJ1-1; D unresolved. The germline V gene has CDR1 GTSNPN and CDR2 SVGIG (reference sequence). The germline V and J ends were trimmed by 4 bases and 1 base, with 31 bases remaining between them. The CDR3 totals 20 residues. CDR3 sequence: CAWTHLPDWYSQTPNTEAFF. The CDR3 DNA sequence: TGTGCCTGGACCCATTTGCCGGACTGGTACAGCCAAACTCCGAACACTGAAGCTTTCTTT.

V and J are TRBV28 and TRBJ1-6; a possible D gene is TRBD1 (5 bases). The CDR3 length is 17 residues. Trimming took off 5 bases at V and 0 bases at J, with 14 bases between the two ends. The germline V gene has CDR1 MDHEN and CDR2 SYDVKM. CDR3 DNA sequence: TGTGCCAGCAGTCAAACGGGACGAAGCTCCTATAATTCACCCCTCCACTTT. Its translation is CASSQTGRSSYNSPLHF.

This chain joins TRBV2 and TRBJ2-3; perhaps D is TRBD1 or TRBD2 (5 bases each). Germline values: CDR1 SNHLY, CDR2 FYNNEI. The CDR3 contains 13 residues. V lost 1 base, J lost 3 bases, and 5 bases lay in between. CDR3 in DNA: TGTGCCAGCAGTGAAGGGGGGACAGATACGCAGTATTTT. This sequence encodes CASSEGGTDTQYF.

The CDR3 nucleotides are TGTGCCAGCAGCCAAAACGGCCATGGCTACACCTTC. This codes for CASSQNGHGYTF. The chain combines TRBV3-1 (or the pseudogene TRBV3-2) with TRBJ1-2; D not certain. Germline loops: CDR1 LGHDT, CDR2 YNNKEL (reference sequence). V lost 2 bases, J lost 6 bases, and 7 bases lay in between. The CDR3 runs 12 residues.

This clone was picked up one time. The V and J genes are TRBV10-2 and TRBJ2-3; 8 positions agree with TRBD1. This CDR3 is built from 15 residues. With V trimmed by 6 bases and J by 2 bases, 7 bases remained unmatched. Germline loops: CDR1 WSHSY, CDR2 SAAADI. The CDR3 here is CASRPGTGNTDTQYF. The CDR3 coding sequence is TGCGCCAGCAGGCCTGGGACAGGAAACACAGATACGCAGTATTTT.

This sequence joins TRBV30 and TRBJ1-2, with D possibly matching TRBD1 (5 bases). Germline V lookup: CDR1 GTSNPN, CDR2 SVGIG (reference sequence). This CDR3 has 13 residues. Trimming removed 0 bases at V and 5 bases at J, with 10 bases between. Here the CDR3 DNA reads TGTGCCTGGAGTGTAGCCCAGGGATATGGCTACACCTTC. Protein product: CAWSVAQGYGYTF.

Here the CDR3 DNA reads TGCGCCAGCAGCTTGGGGAGTTACACCGGGGAGCTGTTTTTT. Encoded protein: CASSLGSYTGELFF. V gene TRBV5-1 combines with J gene TRBJ2-2; D unclear. The V and J ends lost 0 bases and 3 bases respectively, with 6 bases between them. The CDR3 runs 14 residues. Germline values: CDR1 SGHRS, CDR2 YFSETQ.